What follows are 8 T cell receptor beta chains derived from one specimen sequenced in a study of OX40 agonist ivuxolimab in advanced cancers. Here immunoSEQ multiplex PCR was the method, and the copy in TCRdb shows in-frame clones only, minus some. The table includes some 100,000 clones, roughly 80% detected once. Source: CD4+ or CD8+ T cells sorted from blood, taken in a trial of the OX40 agonist ivuxolimab. These receptors all stem from an adult with an advanced solid tumor such as melanoma, head and neck, liver or kidney cancer.

The chain joins TRBV5-1 to TRBJ2-3; TRBD2 matches at 12 bases. The trim removed 4 bases at V and 5 bases at J, leaving 5 bases unmatched. The CDR3 spans 15 residues. In germline, CDR1 is SGHRS, CDR2 YFSETQ. The DNA of the CDR3 is TGCGCCAGCAGCGTTCCTAGCGGGGGGGTAGATACGCAGTATTTT. Its protein is CASSVPSGGVDTQYF.

This chain connects TRBV29-1 to TRBJ1-1; 8 bases agree with TRBD1. J lost 4 bases, V lost 2 bases, and 3 bases had no gene match. The CDR3 length is 13 residues. Germline CDR1 SQVTM, CDR2 ANQGSEA. The chain's CDR3 is CSVERTGSTEAFF. DNA for the CDR3: TGCAGCGTTGAAAGGACAGGGAGCACTGAAGCTTTCTTT.

This clone was found once. V gene TRBV19 combines with J gene TRBJ2-5; a possible D gene is TRBD1 (5 bases). CDR3 length: 15 amino acids. CDR1 and CDR2 (germline): LNHDA, SQIVND (reference sequence). Trimming shortened V by 3 bases and J by 5 bases, and 16 bases separated the two germline ends. As DNA, the CDR3 is TGTGCCAGTAGTATGTCTAACAGGAAGGGGGAGACCCAGTACTTC. Translation gives CASSMSNRKGETQYF.

The genes are TRBV18 and TRBJ2-1, with TRBD1 as a possible D gene (6 bases). The germline V gene has CDR1 KGHSH and CDR2 LQKENI. Trimming took off 4 bases at V and 1 base at J, with 11 bases between the two ends. The CDR3 is 15 amino acids. CDR3: CASSLTGFSYNEQFF. The DNA for the CDR3 is TGTGCCAGCTCACTTACAGGGTTTTCCTACAATGAGCAGTTCTTC.

The V and J genes are TRBV6-6 and TRBJ2-7; D possibly corresponds to TRBD1 (7 bases). V was shortened by 3 bases and J by 5 bases, with 17 bases between the two germline ends. Looked up from germline, CDR1 is MNHNY and CDR2 is SVGAGI (reference sequence). This CDR3 is 15 amino acids long. The CDR3 coding sequence is TGTGCCAGCAGTTATTCAGGGGGGCGAGGGGACGAGCAGTACTTC. The encoded protein is CASSYSGGRGDEQYF.

The rearrangement links TRBV28 to TRBJ1-1, with a possible D match to TRBD1 (5 bases). This CDR3 contains 13 residues. Germline CDR1 reads MDHEN; CDR2 reads SYDVKM. V was trimmed by 6 bases and J by 4 bases, leaving 12 bases between them. Here the CDR3 DNA reads TGTGCCAGCAGCTCGGGGGGGGGCACTGAAGCTTTCTTT. Amino acid sequence: CASSSGGGTEAFF.

This sequence joins TRBV27 and TRBJ2-1; D uncertain. Deletions cut 0 bases from V and 5 bases from J, with 5 bases between. CDR3 length: 13 amino acids. Germline V CDR1 and CDR2: MNHEY, SMNVEV (reference sequence). The DNA of the CDR3 is TGTGCCAGCAGTTTATCTGGGGACAATGAGCAGTTCTTC. Translating it yields CASSLSGDNEQFF.

The count of this clone is one. The chain is built from TRBV27 and TRBJ2-7; TRBD1 might be the D (5 bases). The CDR3 runs 11 residues. Germline CDR1 MNHEY, CDR2 SMNVEV (reference sequence). With 6 bases removed from V and 7 bases from J, the gap between germline ends came to 10 bases. The CDR3 DNA is TGTGCCAGCAGCCAAAAGGGGGAGCAGTACTTC. Protein product: CASSQKGEQYF.